These T cell receptor beta chains were read from a single sample in a study of cytomegalovirus exposure and HLA in healthy donors. Generated by immunoSEQ multiplex PCR, the TCRdb table keeps only in-frame clones and is missing some. The data contain about 100,000 clones, just under 95% of them seen just once; the ten biggest clones take up around 0.85%. The sample was PBMCs. Receptors were obtained from a young woman in good health and CMV-seronegative. CDR3s include the opening cysteine and the closing phenylalanine or tryptophan. A D gene is named only where the DNA matches it firmly. A row's size may be missing; if present it is once, few, many or a size class.

V gene	CDR3 length	clone size	J gene	D gene	CDR3 DNA	CDR3 protein
TRBV7-8	14	-	TRBJ1-2	-	TGTGCCAGCAGCCTATCCGTGGAGGACTATGGCTACACCTTC	CASSLSVEDYGYTF
TRBV29-1	18	-	TRBJ1-4	TRBD1	TGCAGCGTTGAAAGCGGAGAGCCAGGGGGAGGCACTAACGAAAAACTGTTTTTT	CSVESGEPGGGTNEKLFF
TRBV6-5	13	-	TRBJ1-2	-	TGTGCCAGCAGTTCCACAGTGCGCTATGGCTACACCTTC	CASSSTVRYGYTF
TRBV11-2	14	-	TRBJ1-2	-	TGTGCCAGCAGCCAGGGGAGGGGGGGCTATGGCTACACCTTC	CASSQGRGGYGYTF
TRBV29-1	13	-	TRBJ2-2	-	TGCAGCGTTGAGGTCAGGAAAACCGGGGAGCTGTTTTTT	CSVEVRKTGELFF
TRBV7-8	14	-	TRBJ2-3	TRBD2	TGTGCCAGCAGCGAACTAGCGGGAGCAGATACGCAGTATTTT	CASSELAGADTQYF
TRBV6-5	14	-	TRBJ2-7	TRBD1	TGTGCCAGCAGTCGACACCAGGGGGCTTACGAGCAGTACTTC	CASSRHQGAYEQYF
TRBV19	18	-	TRBJ1-3	TRBD1	TGTGCCAGTACCATCACCCGCTTGGACAGGGCCTCTGGAAACACCATATATTTT	CASTITRLDRASGNTIYF
TRBV9	14	-	TRBJ1-1	TRBD1	TGTGCCAGCAGCGTAGGGACAGGGCGAACTGAAGCTTTCTTT	CASSVGTGRTEAFF
TRBV6-7	13	-	TRBJ2-7	-	TGTGCCAGCCGCCCGGGATCTGGGCACGAGCAGTACTTC	CASRPGSGHEQYF
TRBV18	15	-	TRBJ1-1	-	TGTGCCAGCTCACTTGACAGGACCGGGAACACTGAAGCTTTCTTT	CASSLDRTGNTEAFF
TRBV6-5	14	-	TRBJ1-1	TRBD1	TGTGCCAGCAGGCAGACAGGGTACGAGAATGAAGCTTTCTTT	CASRQTGYENEAFF
TRBV10-3	12	-	TRBJ2-1	-	TGTGCCATCAGTGGGCAGGGCAATGAGCAGTTCTTC	CAISGQGNEQFF
TRBV7-7	13	-	TRBJ2-1	TRBD1	TGTGCTAGCAGCACTACAGGGGGCGGTGAGCAGTTCTTC	CASSTTGGGEQFF
TRBV11-2	16	-	TRBJ1-1	TRBD1	TGTGCCAGCAGCTGGCTTCAGACAGGGGGCGCGTCTGAAGCTTTCTTT	CASSWLQTGGASEAFF
TRBV9	14	-	TRBJ1-1	-	TGTGCCAGCAGCTCCCGACACGGGAACACTGAAGCTTTCTTT	CASSSRHGNTEAFF
TRBV5-1	16	-	TRBJ2-3	-	TGCGCCAGCAGCTTGGGTGGAGCGCTGCGAGGAGATACGCAGTATTTT	CASSLGGALRGDTQYF
TRBV7-8	18	-	TRBJ1-2	TRBD1	TGTGCCAGCAGCCCCTCCACCGGGACAGGGGCGACCATAAGGGGCTACACCTTC	CASSPSTGTGATIRGYTF
TRBV11-2	16	once	TRBJ2-7	TRBD2	TGTGCCAGCAGCTTAGCCCCTAGCGGGAGTACCTACGAGCAGTACTTC	CASSLAPSGSTYEQYF
TRBV2	14	once	TRBJ2-7	TRBD2	TGTGCCAGCAGTGTTGATCTAGCGGGGTACGAGCAGTACTTC	CASSVDLAGYEQYF
TRBV9	14	-	TRBJ2-6	-	TGTGCCAGCAGCGGGGCCGCTGGGGCCAACGTCCTGACTTTC	CASSGAAGANVLTF
TRBV9	14	-	TRBJ2-3	-	TGTGCCAGCAGCGTAATGGAGGCTCCAGATACGCAGTATTTT	CASSVMEAPDTQYF
TRBV7-9	19	-	TRBJ2-7	TRBD2	TGTGCCAGCAGCCCTTATCCGGGACTAGCGGGAGTGAGCTCCTACGAGCAGTACTTC	CASSPYPGLAGVSSYEQYF
TRBV5-1	15	-	TRBJ2-7	TRBD1	TGCGCCAGCAGCTCCACCGGGACAGGGTCCTACGAGCAGTACTTC	CASSSTGTGSYEQYF
TRBV11-2	13	-	TRBJ1-2	-	TGTGCCAGCAGCTTGGACACTAACTATGGCTACACCTTC	CASSLDTNYGYTF
TRBV15	16	few	TRBJ2-1	TRBD2	TGTGCCACCAGCAGAGATCTAGCGGGGGCCGTCAATGAGCAGTTCTTC	CATSRDLAGAVNEQFF
TRBV5-6	14	-	TRBJ1-2	-	TGTGCCAGCAGCTTGGGACAGACCCACTATGGCTACACCTTC	CASSLGQTHYGYTF
TRBV19	17	-	TRBJ2-3	-	TGTGCCAGTACCGATACGCGGTGGAGGAGTAGCACAGATACGCAGTATTTT	CASTDTRWRSSTDTQYF
TRBV6-6	14	-	TRBJ1-1	-	TGTGCCAGCAGTTACAGGGGGGGCGACACTGAAGCTTTCTTT	CASSYRGGDTEAFF
TRBV7-9	15	-	TRBJ2-7	TRBD1	TGTGCCAGCAGCTTAGGGGACAGGGGTTCCTACGAGCAGTACTTC	CASSLGDRGSYEQYF
TRBV18	14	-	TRBJ1-4	-	TGTGCCAGCTCACCAGAACAGGGCCCTGAAAAACTGTTTTTT	CASSPEQGPEKLFF
TRBV6-4	16	few	TRBJ2-1	TRBD1	TGTGCCAGCAGTGGCTACGGGACAGGGGACCTCAATGAGCAGTTCTTC	CASSGYGTGDLNEQFF
TRBV7-8	12	-	TRBJ2-1	-	TGTGCCAGCAGCGTGTCCACTAATGAGCAGTTCTTC	CASSVSTNEQFF
TRBV4-1	16	-	TRBJ2-7	TRBD1	TGCGCCAGCAGCCAAGGAGACAGGGGGTACTCCTACGAGCAGTACTTC	CASSQGDRGYSYEQYF
TRBV9	16	-	TRBJ2-2	-	TGTGCCAGCAGCGTAGGGGTCAGCGATCTTACCGGGGAGCTGTTTTTT	CASSVGVSDLTGELFF
TRBV19	15	once	TRBJ2-7	TRBD2	TGTGCCAGTAGTATAGGGGGGCTAGCGGGGCTCGAGCAGTACTTC	CASSIGGLAGLEQYF
TRBV5-4	14	-	TRBJ2-3	TRBD1	TGTGCCAGCAACCGGGACAGGGGTACAGATACGCAGTATTTT	CASNRDRGTDTQYF
TRBV28	15	-	TRBJ1-3	-	TGTGCCAGCAGGCCTGCGACAGACTCTGGAAACACCATATATTTT	CASRPATDSGNTIYF
TRBV10-1	15	-	TRBJ1-1	TRBD1	TGCGCCAGCAGCCTTGAGACAGGGGGCTCCACTGAAGCTTTCTTT	CASSLETGGSTEAFF
TRBV10-3	15	-	TRBJ1-1	TRBD1	TGTGCCGCCAGACAGGGAGAGGAAGGGAACACTGAAGCTTTCTTT	CAARQGEEGNTEAFF
TRBV7-9	14	-	TRBJ1-5	TRBD1	TGTGCCAGCAGCTCACAGGGGGGCAATCAGCCCCAGCATTTT	CASSSQGGNQPQHF
TRBV4-1	18	-	TRBJ2-7	-	TGCGCCAGCAGCCAAGAAGGGAAGAGCGGGGGACAGACCTACGAGCAGTACTTC	CASSQEGKSGGQTYEQYF
TRBV5-1	15	once	TRBJ2-1	TRBD2	TGCGCCAGCAGCTCAGCGGGAGGGCCTTTCAATGAGCAGTTCTTC	CASSSAGGPFNEQFF
TRBV5-8	16	-	TRBJ1-4	-	TGTGCCAGCAGCTTGGGGTTAGCGGGAGGAGATGAAAAACTGTTTTTT	CASSLGLAGGDEKLFF
TRBV12-5	17	-	TRBJ1-6	-	TGTGCTAGTGGTTTGAGGGCGGCCCCTGACAGTAATTCACCCCTCCACTTT	CASGLRAAPDSNSPLHF
TRBV5-1	13	-	TRBJ2-7	-	TGCGCCAGCAGCTTGAGCCCTGACTACGAGCAGTACTTC	CASSLSPDYEQYF
TRBV5-6	15	-	TRBJ1-1	-	TGTGCCAGCAGTCCGCCGCGGTACGGGGTGACTGAAGCTTTCTTT	CASSPPRYGVTEAFF
TRBV7-2	15	-	TRBJ2-1	TRBD2	TGTGCCAGCAGCTTAGGCGGGAGCCCCTACAATGAGCAGTTCTTC	CASSLGGSPYNEQFF
TRBV18	14	-	TRBJ1-2	-	TGTGCCAGCTCACCACAAACGCCAGGGGAAGGCTACACCTTC	CASSPQTPGEGYTF
TRBV5-1	14	-	TRBJ2-5	-	TGCGCCAGCAGTGGCGAGGGATATGAGGAGACCCAGTACTTC	CASSGEGYEETQYF
TRBV2	13	-	TRBJ1-2	-	TGTGCCAGCAGTGAAGCAGGGGCCTATGGCTACACCTTC	CASSEAGAYGYTF